Shown below are 13 T cell receptor beta chains from a single sample sequenced in a study of shared clonotypes between healthy human individuals. Naive CD8 cells, CD45RO-negative and positively selected for CCR7, excluded terminally differentiated effector memory CD45RA+ cells. The repertoire was sequenced with immunoSEQ multiplex PCR; TCRdb's copy has only in-frame clones and lacks some. The sample lists about 2.1 million clones, around 95% seen once, with approximately 1.6% in the top ten. Material for sequencing was naive CD8+ T cells from PBMCs. The source of these receptors is a man aged 18 to 35 in good health. Some clones in this sample may be carry-over from other donors' samples.

The genes are TRBV5-8 and TRBJ1-2; D is undetermined. The ends were cut back, 2 bases at V and 8 bases at J, with 7 bases in the middle. Germline V lookup: CDR1 SGHTS, CDR2 YDEGEE. CDR3 size: 11 residues. CDR3 bases: TGTGCCAGCAGCTTCCGGCTAGGCTACACCTTC. Translation: CASSFRLGYTF.

The CDR3 nucleotides read TGTGCCTGGAGTGAGATCGGGGCGGAGAATGAGCAGTTCTTC. As protein: CAWSEIGAENEQFF. The V gene is TRBV30, the J gene TRBJ2-1, with D perhaps being TRBD1 or TRBD2 (5 bases each). Germline CDR1 and CDR2: GTSNPN and SVGIG (reference sequence). The CDR3 contains 14 residues. The V end lost 1 base, the J end lost 7 bases, and 14 bases lay between the germline ends.

Turning to this clone: In the same sample, other DNA sequences code for this CDR3. CDR3 nucleotide sequence: TGCGCCAGCAGTCCTCGGGACGGAGCCTACGAGCAGTACTTC. This translates into CASSPRDGAYEQYF. The J gene is TRBJ2-7, the V gene TRBV4-1, with D perhaps assigned TRBD1 or TRBD2 (5 bases each). The CDR3 is 14 residues long. Germline CDR1 and CDR2: MGHRA and YSYEKL. Trimming shortened V by 6 bases and J by 2 bases, and 14 bases separated the two germline ends.

The chain joins TRBV5-1 to TRBJ1-1, with a weak D call TRBD1 (5 bases). The germline V gene has CDR1 SGHRS and CDR2 YFSETQ. V shed 4 bases and J shed 5 bases, with 12 bases lying between them. The CDR3 has 13 amino acids. CDR3 residues: CASSGLSGTEAFF. DNA of the CDR3: TGCGCCAGCAGCGGCCTCTCAGGGACTGAAGCTTTCTTT.

This chain links TRBV27 with TRBJ1-2; D ambiguous. The germline V gene has CDR1 MNHEY and CDR2 SMNVEV (reference sequence). Trimming left V 4 bases short and J 4 bases short, with 13 bases between. The CDR3 consists of 14 residues. For the CDR3, the DNA is TGTGCCAGCAGTTCCGGGATCGTCGGCTATGGCTACACCTTC. It encodes CASSSGIVGYGYTF.

This rearrangement joins TRBV6-6 to TRBJ2-7; D may match TRBD1 or TRBD2 (5 bases each). Trimming took 6 bases from V and 6 from J, leaving 15 bases between them. Germline lookup yields CDR1 MNHNY and CDR2 SVGAGI (reference sequence). The CDR3 totals 13 residues. The CDR3 loop is CASSPGAIGEQYF. The CDR3 nucleotides are TGTGCCAGCAGCCCCGGGGCGATAGGCGAGCAGTACTTC.

This clone has more than one count but fewer than ten. This specimen includes other DNA sequences encoding the same CDR3. J is TRBJ1-5 and V is TRBV19, with 9 bases aligning to TRBD1. The CDR3 sequence is 15 residues long. Trimming removed 3 bases from V and 1 base from J; junction bases left unmatched: 1. Germline assignment: CDR1 LNHDA and CDR2 SQIVND (reference sequence). The CDR3 spells CASSIDRGSNQPQHF. DNA for the CDR3: TGTGCCAGTAGTATCGACAGGGGGAGCAATCAGCCCCAGCATTTT.

The genes are TRBV4-1 and TRBJ1-2, with 7 bases fitting TRBD1. Germline lookup yields CDR1 MGHRA and CDR2 YSYEKL. V lost 0 bases, J lost 7 bases, and 5 bases stayed unmatched. The CDR3 has 14 residues. CDR3 protein: CASSQEGTALGYTF. CDR3 nucleotides: TGCGCCAGCAGCCAAGAAGGGACAGCCCTTGGCTACACCTTC.

This chain connects TRBV4-2 to TRBJ2-7; 9 bases align to TRBD2. The CDR3 has 15 residues. Looked up from germline, CDR1 is LGHNA and CDR2 is YNFKEQ. J lost 3 bases, V lost 1 base, and 4 bases had no gene match. The CDR3: CASSQGLAAIYEQYF. In DNA form, the CDR3 reads TGTGCCAGCAGCCAAGGACTAGCGGCCATCTACGAGCAGTACTTC.

The chain carries TRBV21-1 and TRBJ2-1. TRBV21-1 is a pseudogene locus. This CDR3 is 14 amino acids long. In nucleotides, the CDR3 is TGTGCCAGCACCCCGGGGGCGTTTTACAATGAGCAGTTCTTC. Protein product: CASTPGAFYNEQFF.

The chain carries TRBV7-2 and TRBJ2-7; TRBD1 matches 8 bases. After removal of 0 bases from V and 5 bases from J, the junction contained 0 bases not matched to a gene. Germline CDR1 SGHTA, CDR2 FQGNSA. The CDR3 is 13 residues long. The CDR3 spells CASSLATGDEQYF. The CDR3 bases are TGTGCCAGCAGCTTAGCGACAGGGGACGAGCAGTACTTC. Using reference TRBV7-2 and TRBJ2-7 for the parts outside the CDR3, the full variable domain is GAGVSQSPSNKVTEKGKDVELRCDPISGHTALYWYRQSLGQGLEFLIYFQGNSAPDKSGLPSDRFSAERTGGSVSTLTIQRTQQEDSAVYLCASSLATGDEQYFGPGTRLTVT.

V usage is TRBV27 and J usage is TRBJ1-2; the match to TRBD1 covers 8 bases. The germline V gene encodes CDR1 MNHEY and CDR2 SMNVEV (reference sequence). After removal of 3 bases from V and 7 bases from J, the junction contained 7 bases not matched to a gene. CDR3 length: 14 residues. The DNA of the CDR3 is TGTGCCAGCAGTTTGTCAGGGGGCGTGCGTGGCTACACCTTC. Encoded protein: CASSLSGGVRGYTF.

This chain links TRBV9 with TRBJ2-1; TRBD1 might be the D (5 bases). V was pared by 5 bases and J by 10 bases, with 13 bases between. The CDR3 sequence is 12 residues long. Germline V lookup: CDR1 SGDLS, CDR2 YYNGEE. The CDR3 is CASSSDSREQFF. Written as DNA, the CDR3 is TGTGCCAGCAGTTCCGACAGTCGGGAGCAGTTCTTC.